The rows below give T cell receptor beta chains drawn from one sample of a study of T cells in Graves' hyperthyroidism and ophthalmopathy. One entry per CDR3 protein results from TCRdb running MiXCR on the multiplex PCR reads. The data show more than 350,000 distinct CDR3 sequences, 17% seen once. Sequencing was carried out using blood. Every receptor here comes from a woman in her 30s with Graves' hyperthyroidism that later progressed to Graves' ophthalmopathy. Each CDR3 is given with its conserved first and last residue. Fields, in order: clone size, D gene, V gene, J gene, CDR3 protein, CDR3 DNA. A D gene is named only where the DNA matches it firmly. The size field is filled for only some rows; it gives once, few, many or a size class.

clone_size: many; d_call: -; v_call: TRBV6-2/TRBV6-3; j_call: TRBJ2-7; cdr3_aa: CASSYSSADYEQYF; cdr3_nt: TGTGCCAGCAGTTACTCTTCAGCGGACTACGAGCAGTACTTC
clone_size: many; d_call: -; v_call: TRBV15; j_call: TRBJ2-1; cdr3_aa: CATSMDEVDEQFF; cdr3_nt: TGTGCCACCAGCATGGACGAGGTGGATGAGCAGTTCTTC
clone_size: many; d_call: -; v_call: TRBV28; j_call: TRBJ2-7; cdr3_aa: CASSLTRDSYEQYF; cdr3_nt: TGTGCCAGCAGTTTAACCAGGGACTCCTACGAGCAGTACTTC
clone_size: many; d_call: -; v_call: TRBV6-6; j_call: TRBJ2-3; cdr3_aa: CASSYSGTTYTDTQYF; cdr3_nt: TGTGCCAGCAGTTACTCAGGGACCACCTACACAGATACGCAGTATTTT
clone_size: many; d_call: -; v_call: TRBV12-3/TRBV12-4; j_call: TRBJ1-1; cdr3_aa: CASSGRGLNTEAFF; cdr3_nt: TGTGCCAGCAGTGGACGGGGACTGAACACTGAAGCTTTCTTT
clone_size: many; d_call: -; v_call: TRBV15; j_call: TRBJ2-3; cdr3_aa: CATSRVLATITDTQYF; cdr3_nt: TGTGCCACCAGCAGAGTTCTAGCGACCATCACAGATACGCAGTATTTT
clone_size: -; d_call: -; v_call: TRBV19; j_call: TRBJ2-1; cdr3_aa: CASRPLRGYNEQFF; cdr3_nt: TGTGCCAGTAGGCCCCTTAGGGGGTACAATGAGCAGTTCTTC
clone_size: -; d_call: -; v_call: TRBV24-1; j_call: TRBJ2-3; cdr3_aa: CATSDRGDPDSRDTQYF; cdr3_nt: TGTGCCACCAGTGATAGGGGCGATCCGGACAGCAGGGATACGCAGTATTTT
clone_size: few; d_call: -; v_call: TRBV2; j_call: TRBJ2-1; cdr3_aa: CASSPRGTTSYNEQFF; cdr3_nt: TGTGCCAGCAGCCCACGGGGGACCACCTCCTACAATGAGCAGTTCTTC
clone_size: -; d_call: -; v_call: TRBV29-1; j_call: TRBJ1-4; cdr3_aa: CSAPIGGSNEKLFF; cdr3_nt: TGCAGCGCTCCTATCGGGGGGTCTAATGAAAAACTGTTTTTT
clone_size: many; d_call: TRBD2; v_call: TRBV11-3; j_call: TRBJ2-1; cdr3_aa: CASSLSSGLAGPYNEQFF; cdr3_nt: TGTGCCAGCAGCTTATCATCGGGACTAGCGGGACCGTACAATGAGCAGTTCTTC
clone_size: few; d_call: TRBD1; v_call: TRBV2; j_call: TRBJ2-3; cdr3_aa: CAGSPWTGADTQYF; cdr3_nt: TGTGCCGGCAGTCCTTGGACAGGGGCCGATACGCAGTATTTT
clone_size: many; d_call: TRBD1; v_call: TRBV20-1; j_call: TRBJ2-2; cdr3_aa: CSARTGTGSNTGELFF; cdr3_nt: TGCAGTGCTCGGACCGGGACAGGGTCGAACACCGGGGAGCTGTTTTTT
clone_size: many; d_call: -; v_call: TRBV5-1; j_call: TRBJ2-7; cdr3_aa: CASSLEYRASYEQYF; cdr3_nt: TGCGCCAGCAGCTTGGAGTACAGGGCCAGCTACGAGCAGTACTTC
clone_size: -; d_call: -; v_call: TRBV13; j_call: TRBJ2-1; cdr3_aa: CASSERESSYNEQFF; cdr3_nt: TGTGCCAGCAGCGAAAGAGAAAGCTCCTACAATGAGCAGTTCTTC
clone_size: many; d_call: -; v_call: TRBV12-3/TRBV12-4; j_call: TRBJ2-7; cdr3_aa: CASTSELSYEQYF; cdr3_nt: TGTGCCAGCACCTCTGAACTCTCCTACGAGCAGTACTTC
clone_size: -; d_call: TRBD1; v_call: TRBV11-3; j_call: TRBJ2-2; cdr3_aa: CASSTRTGQNTGELFF; cdr3_nt: TGTGCCAGCAGCACCCGGACAGGGCAGAACACCGGGGAGCTGTTTTTT
clone_size: many; d_call: -; v_call: TRBV4-1; j_call: TRBJ2-7; cdr3_aa: CASSSGETSFYEQYF; cdr3_nt: TGCGCCAGCAGCTCCGGGGAAACCTCCTTCTACGAGCAGTACTTC
clone_size: -; d_call: TRBD1; v_call: TRBV28; j_call: TRBJ1-5; cdr3_aa: CASSLAGQGGQPQHF; cdr3_nt: TGTGCCAGCAGTTTAGCTGGACAGGGTGGTCAGCCCCAGCATTTT
clone_size: -; d_call: TRBD2; v_call: TRBV5-4; j_call: TRBJ2-5; cdr3_aa: CASSYGGREALETQYF; cdr3_nt: TGTGCCAGCAGCTATGGCGGGAGAGAGGCTCTAGAGACCCAGTACTTC
clone_size: few; d_call: -; v_call: TRBV4-2; j_call: TRBJ2-2; cdr3_aa: CASSPDLVTNTGELFF; cdr3_nt: TGTGCCAGCAGCCCAGACCTAGTGACTAACACCGGGGAGCTGTTTTTT
clone_size: few; d_call: -; v_call: TRBV30; j_call: TRBJ1-3; cdr3_aa: CAWSVWGVERQSSIGNTIYF; cdr3_nt: TGTGCCTGGAGTGTATGGGGGGTCGAGCGACAGAGTTCGATTGGAAACACCATATATTTT
clone_size: few; d_call: -; v_call: TRBV4-1; j_call: TRBJ2-3; cdr3_aa: CASSQDSRDTDTQYF; cdr3_nt: TGCGCCAGCAGCCAAGATTCTCGAGACACAGATACGCAGTATTTT
clone_size: few; d_call: TRBD2; v_call: TRBV7-9; j_call: TRBJ2-1; cdr3_aa: CASSPGLAGGKSVEQFF; cdr3_nt: TGTGCCAGCAGCCCCGGACTAGCGGGGGGAAAATCGGTTGAGCAGTTCTTC
clone_size: many; d_call: -; v_call: TRBV28; j_call: TRBJ2-7; cdr3_aa: CASSLPGAAYEQYF; cdr3_nt: TGTGCCAGCAGTTTACCGGGGGCCGCCTACGAGCAGTACTTC
clone_size: many; d_call: -; v_call: TRBV27; j_call: TRBJ2-2; cdr3_aa: CASSSIKGELFF; cdr3_nt: TGTGCCAGCAGTTCTATCAAGGGGGAGCTGTTTTTT
clone_size: many; d_call: -; v_call: TRBV3-1; j_call: TRBJ1-5; cdr3_aa: CASSQDGNQPQHF; cdr3_nt: TGTGCCAGCAGCCAAGACGGCAATCAGCCCCAGCATTTT
clone_size: many; d_call: -; v_call: TRBV18; j_call: TRBJ1-4; cdr3_aa: CASSPSPSYGTNEKLFF; cdr3_nt: TGTGCCAGCTCACCGTCCCCCTCGTATGGAACTAATGAAAAACTGTTTTTT
clone_size: many; d_call: -; v_call: TRBV7-2; j_call: TRBJ1-1; cdr3_aa: CASSPLGWSETEAFF; cdr3_nt: TGTGCCAGCAGCCCATTAGGCTGGAGTGAGACTGAAGCTTTCTTT
clone_size: few; d_call: TRBD1; v_call: TRBV19; j_call: TRBJ1-1; cdr3_aa: CASSKRGRTEAFF; cdr3_nt: TGTGCCAGTAGTAAAAGGGGGCGGACTGAAGCTTTCTTT
clone_size: -; d_call: TRBD2; v_call: TRBV2; j_call: TRBJ2-5; cdr3_aa: CASSGTSGRARQYF; cdr3_nt: TGTGCCAGCAGTGGGACTAGCGGGAGGGCAAGACAGTACTTC
clone_size: few; d_call: -; v_call: TRBV20-1; j_call: TRBJ1-4; cdr3_aa: CSLQPPSNEKLFF; cdr3_nt: TGCAGTCTACAGCCACCGAGTAATGAAAAACTGTTTTTT
clone_size: few; d_call: -; v_call: TRBV19; j_call: TRBJ1-5; cdr3_aa: CASSPGVSNQPQHF; cdr3_nt: TGTGCCAGTAGTCCAGGGGTTAGCAATCAGCCCCAGCATTTT
clone_size: many; d_call: -; v_call: TRBV18; j_call: TRBJ1-1; cdr3_aa: CASSPQENTEAFF; cdr3_nt: TGTGCCAGCTCACCACAGGAGAACACTGAAGCTTTCTTT
clone_size: few; d_call: -; v_call: TRBV6-1; j_call: TRBJ1-2; cdr3_aa: CASSPLEGGGYTF; cdr3_nt: TGTGCCAGCAGCCCCTTGGAAGGTGGCGGCTACACCTTC
clone_size: many; d_call: -; v_call: TRBV5-1; j_call: TRBJ1-6; cdr3_aa: CASSLERFNSPLHF; cdr3_nt: TGCGCCAGCAGCTTGGAACGGTTTAATTCACCCCTCCACTTT
clone_size: many; d_call: -; v_call: TRBV7-9; j_call: TRBJ1-1; cdr3_aa: CASRPTTGPNTEAFF; cdr3_nt: TGTGCCAGCAGGCCTACTACAGGGCCGAACACTGAAGCTTTCTTT
clone_size: many; d_call: -; v_call: TRBV27; j_call: TRBJ1-2; cdr3_aa: CASSSAGRITNYGYTF; cdr3_nt: TGTGCCAGCAGTAGTGCGGGGCGGATAACTAACTATGGCTACACCTTC
clone_size: -; d_call: -; v_call: TRBV6-1; j_call: TRBJ1-3; cdr3_aa: CASSGVGFGNTIYF; cdr3_nt: TGTGCCAGTTCAGGAGTGGGATTCGGAAACACCATATATTTT
clone_size: -; d_call: -; v_call: TRBV6-2/TRBV6-3; j_call: TRBJ1-5; cdr3_aa: CASSYRILSDSNQPQHF; cdr3_nt: TGTGCCAGCAGTTACCGGATTTTGTCAGATAGCAATCAGCCCCAGCATTTT
clone_size: few; d_call: -; v_call: TRBV5-1; j_call: TRBJ1-1; cdr3_aa: CASSGLTGEFNTEAFF; cdr3_nt: TGCGCCAGCAGCGGACTGACAGGCGAGTTTAACACTGAAGCTTTCTTT
clone_size: many; d_call: -; v_call: TRBV10-2; j_call: TRBJ2-5; cdr3_aa: CASTWLVEAFQETQYF; cdr3_nt: TGCGCCAGCACTTGGTTGGTTGAGGCTTTCCAAGAGACCCAGTACTTC
clone_size: -; d_call: TRBD2; v_call: TRBV2; j_call: TRBJ2-3; cdr3_aa: CVSSSGITDTQYF; cdr3_nt: TGTGTCAGCAGTAGCGGGATCACAGATACGCAGTATTTT
clone_size: few; d_call: -; v_call: TRBV7-2; j_call: TRBJ1-5; cdr3_aa: CASSQIDRTSQPQHF; cdr3_nt: TGTGCCAGCAGCCAAATAGACAGGACGAGTCAGCCCCAGCATTTT
clone_size: many; d_call: -; v_call: TRBV6-1; j_call: TRBJ2-7; cdr3_aa: CASSEARITYEQYF; cdr3_nt: TGTGCCAGCAGTGAAGCTCGGATAACCTACGAGCAGTACTTC
clone_size: few; d_call: TRBD1; v_call: TRBV20-1; j_call: TRBJ1-4; cdr3_aa: CSATFGGDRGGFNEKLFF; cdr3_nt: TGCAGTGCCACCTTCGGCGGGGACAGGGGAGGATTTAATGAAAAACTGTTTTTT
clone_size: -; d_call: TRBD2; v_call: TRBV2; j_call: TRBJ2-3; cdr3_aa: CASSTSGGGTDTQYF; cdr3_nt: TGTGCCAGCAGTACTAGCGGAGGCGGCACAGATACGCAGTATTTT
clone_size: many; d_call: -; v_call: TRBV2; j_call: TRBJ1-1; cdr3_aa: CASSIRNTEAFF; cdr3_nt: TGTGCCAGCAGCATCAGGAACACTGAAGCTTTCTTT
clone_size: many; d_call: -; v_call: TRBV2; j_call: TRBJ2-3; cdr3_aa: CASFSTDTQYF; cdr3_nt: TGTGCCAGCTTTAGCACAGATACGCAGTATTTT
clone_size: -; d_call: -; v_call: TRBV4-1; j_call: TRBJ1-5; cdr3_aa: CASSQGVTNHQPQHF; cdr3_nt: TGCGCCAGCAGCCAAGGAGTGACTAACCATCAGCCCCAGCATTTT
clone_size: -; d_call: TRBD1; v_call: TRBV24-1; j_call: TRBJ1-5; cdr3_aa: CATSQPGQGNQPQHF; cdr3_nt: TGTGCCACCAGCCAGCCGGGACAGGGTAACCAGCCCCAGCATTTT
clone_size: many; d_call: -; v_call: TRBV2; j_call: TRBJ2-7; cdr3_aa: CASRAGTYEQYF; cdr3_nt: TGTGCCAGCAGAGCAGGCACCTACGAGCAGTACTTC
clone_size: many; d_call: -; v_call: TRBV28; j_call: TRBJ2-5; cdr3_aa: CASRQPFDNQETQYF; cdr3_nt: TGTGCCAGCAGACAGCCCTTCGACAACCAAGAGACCCAGTACTTC
clone_size: -; d_call: TRBD1; v_call: TRBV11-3; j_call: TRBJ2-7; cdr3_aa: CASSSGTGTPYEQYF; cdr3_nt: TGTGCCAGCAGTTCCGGGACAGGGACTCCCTACGAGCAGTACTTC